The rows below give T cell receptor beta chains drawn from one sample of a study of control samples from healthy donors and cancer patients. Sequencing was performed with immunoSEQ multiplex PCR; in TCRdb, only in-frame clones are kept and a portion is missing. The data hold 150,000 or so clones, with under 95% observed a single time. The specimen sequenced was blood. These receptors were collected from a man in his late teens or twenties in good health. CDR3s include the opening cysteine and the closing phenylalanine or tryptophan. D genes are given only for firm matches. Expanded clones get a size class; other rows say once, few or many, or leave the size out.

D gene,V gene,J gene,clone size,CDR3 DNA,CDR3 protein
NA,TRBV27,TRBJ1-5,NA,TGTGCCAGCAGTTTTCGGGGGGATCAGCCCCAGCATTTT,CASSFRGDQPQHF
NA,TRBV9,TRBJ2-5,NA,TGTGCCAGCAGCGTAGTGGCAGGGCAAGAGACCCAGTACTTC,CASSVVAGQETQYF
NA,TRBV28,TRBJ1-3,NA,TGTGCCAGCAGTTTATTGTCTGGAAACACCATATATTTT,CASSLLSGNTIYF
NA,TRBV9,TRBJ1-3,NA,TGTGCCAGAGGCTCTGGAAACACCATATATTTT,CARGSGNTIYF
TRBD1,TRBV6-5,TRBJ2-1,NA,TGTGCCAGCAGTTACGGACAGGCGGGCAATGAGCAGTTCTTC,CASSYGQAGNEQFF
NA,TRBV5-8,TRBJ2-1,NA,TGTGCCAGCAGCCGACTCTTAGACCCCTCCCGTGAGCAGTTCTTC,CASSRLLDPSREQFF
NA,TRBV19,TRBJ2-7,NA,TGTGCCAGTAGTATATTTCTTGTCGATACCTACGAGCAGTACTTC,CASSIFLVDTYEQYF
NA,TRBV5-1,TRBJ2-5,NA,TGCGCCAGCAGCAAAGGACCGGGGCAAGAGACCCAGTACTTC,CASSKGPGQETQYF
TRBD1,TRBV10-3,TRBJ1-3,NA,TGTGCCATCAGTGTACAGGGGGCACCTACAGGAAACACCATATATTTT,CAISVQGAPTGNTIYF
NA,TRBV7-8,TRBJ1-5,NA,TGTGCCAGCAGCCTACGGAGGGAGGATCAGCCCCAGCATTTT,CASSLRREDQPQHF
TRBD1,TRBV7-2,TRBJ1-2,NA,TGTGCCAGCAGTCGGGACAGGCAAGGGGGCCACTATGGCTACACCTTC,CASSRDRQGGHYGYTF
NA,TRBV4-1,TRBJ2-7,NA,TGCGCCAGCAGCCAAGATCCGGGTATCTACGAGCAGTACTTC,CASSQDPGIYEQYF
TRBD1,TRBV6-5,TRBJ1-5,NA,TGTGCCAGCAGACCCCAGGGGGCTAACAATCAGCCCCAGCATTTT,CASRPQGANNQPQHF
TRBD1,TRBV28,TRBJ2-3,NA,TGTGCCAGCAGTTACAGGGGGCCCACAGATACGCAGTATTTT,CASSYRGPTDTQYF
NA,TRBV9,TRBJ2-3,NA,TGTGCCAGCAGTGGGACGAGGGGTGGCCTTAACACAGATACGCAGTATTTT,CASSGTRGGLNTDTQYF
NA,TRBV7-2,TRBJ1-5,NA,TGTGCCAGCAGCTTAGATTCGGGGTCCGGACAGCCCCAGCATTTT,CASSLDSGSGQPQHF
TRBD2,TRBV6-1,TRBJ2-1,NA,TGTGCCAGCAGTGAAGGACTAGCGGGTTACAATGAGCAGTTCTTC,CASSEGLAGYNEQFF
TRBD1,TRBV12-3/TRBV12-4,TRBJ2-1,NA,TGTGCCAGCACCATGGGACAGGGTCCTTGGCAGTTCTTC,CASTMGQGPWQFF
TRBD1,TRBV7-7,TRBJ2-5,NA,TGTGCCAGCAGCCCAGACAGGGACCGGGAGACCCAGTACTTC,CASSPDRDRETQYF
NA,TRBV3-1/TRBV3-2,TRBJ1-2,NA,TGTGCCAGCAGAATGGGAGGGAGGGGCTACACCTTC,CASRMGGRGYTF
NA,TRBV11-3,TRBJ1-3,NA,TGTGCCAGCAGCTTGGACAGTTCCTCTGGAAACACCATATATTTT,CASSLDSSSGNTIYF
NA,TRBV13,TRBJ1-6,once,TGTGCCAGCAGCCGTCAAGGGGTTACGAATTCACCCCTCCACTTT,CASSRQGVTNSPLHF
NA,TRBV4-1,TRBJ2-7,NA,TGCGCCAGCAGCCCCGCATCGGACGGATTCTACGAGCAGTACTTC,CASSPASDGFYEQYF
NA,TRBV4-1,TRBJ2-7,NA,TGCGCCAGCAGCCATGGGGGGCCCTACGAGCAGTACTTC,CASSHGGPYEQYF
NA,TRBV6-5,TRBJ1-5,NA,TGTGCCAGCATGGGCTCCCCGGCGGGTCAGCCCCAGCATTTT,CASMGSPAGQPQHF
TRBD1,TRBV6-4,TRBJ2-5,once,TGTGCCAGCAGTGCGACGGCAGGGGGAGAACAAGAGACCCAGTACTTC,CASSATAGGEQETQYF
TRBD2,TRBV29-1,TRBJ2-1,once,TGCAGCGTTGAGTTGCGGGGGGATGAGCAGTTCTTC,CSVELRGDEQFF
TRBD1,TRBV7-9,TRBJ1-2,NA,TGTGCCAGCAGCTTTGGGGACAGGGAGGGCTATGGCTACACCTTC,CASSFGDREGYGYTF
NA,TRBV4-3,TRBJ1-2,NA,TGCGCCAGCAGCCAAGCCACGGACCAGTGGGTCTATGGCTACACCTTC,CASSQATDQWVYGYTF
NA,TRBV18,TRBJ1-2,few,TGTGCCAGCTCACCACCGGGGGAGACAATCTATGGCTACACCTTC,CASSPPGETIYGYTF
TRBD2,TRBV7-9,TRBJ2-1,NA,TGTGCCAGCAGCCCGCGGGGGGGAACTGGGTCCTACAATGAGCAGTTCTTC,CASSPRGGTGSYNEQFF
NA,TRBV30,TRBJ1-6,NA,TGTGCCTGGAGTACCGGGGGCGATAATTCACCCCTCCACTTT,CAWSTGGDNSPLHF
NA,TRBV6-5,TRBJ1-2,NA,TGTGCCAGCAGTTACTCGACCAGGGGCGCCTATGGCTACACCTTC,CASSYSTRGAYGYTF
NA,TRBV6-4,TRBJ1-1,NA,TGTGCCAGCAGTGACTCTCGACCCGGGGAAGCTTTCTTT,CASSDSRPGEAFF
NA,TRBV24-1,TRBJ2-7,NA,TGTGCCACCAGTGATTTTGAGAATTCCTACGAGCAGTACTTC,CATSDFENSYEQYF
NA,TRBV6-2/TRBV6-3,TRBJ2-2,NA,TGTGCCAGCAGTCTAACAGGAAACACCGGGGAGCTGTTTTTT,CASSLTGNTGELFF
TRBD2,TRBV6-5,TRBJ2-2,NA,TGTGCCAGCTCTAGCGGGGGGGCGTCCACCGGGGAGCTGTTTTTT,CASSSGGASTGELFF
NA,TRBV7-8,TRBJ1-4,NA,TGTGCCAGCAGCTTGGGGTTGGGGGCCGGGCAAAAACTGTTTTTT,CASSLGLGAGQKLFF
NA,TRBV5-6,TRBJ2-1,NA,TGTGCCAGCAGCTTGAACGGGGGCCCGTTATTGGGCAATGAGCAGTTCTTC,CASSLNGGPLLGNEQFF
NA,TRBV14,TRBJ1-1,NA,TGTGCCAGCAGCCAAGATCCGTATGGCTTTAAGGACACTGAAGCTTTCTTT,CASSQDPYGFKDTEAFF